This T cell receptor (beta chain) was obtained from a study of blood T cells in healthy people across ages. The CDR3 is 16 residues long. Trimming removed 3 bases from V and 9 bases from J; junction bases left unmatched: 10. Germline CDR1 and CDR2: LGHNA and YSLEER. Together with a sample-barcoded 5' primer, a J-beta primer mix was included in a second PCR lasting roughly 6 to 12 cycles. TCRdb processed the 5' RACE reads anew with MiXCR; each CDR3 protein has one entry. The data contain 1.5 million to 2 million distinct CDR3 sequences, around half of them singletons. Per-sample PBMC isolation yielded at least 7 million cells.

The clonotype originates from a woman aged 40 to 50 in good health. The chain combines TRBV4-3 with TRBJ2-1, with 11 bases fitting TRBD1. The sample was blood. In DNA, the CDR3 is TGCGCCAGCAGCCATACTGGCGAGGACAGGGGGCTTGAGCAGTTCTTC. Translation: CASSHTGEDRGLEQFF.